This paragraph reports one T cell receptor (beta chain). Its antigen is unknown. The sample comes from a study of shared clonotypes between healthy human individuals. Findings and caveats of the study: Among several donors, 4.5% to 5.5% of naive CD4 clonotypes were found in common.

The study ran the assay at deep level. Repertoires were generated with immunoSEQ multiplex PCR, while TCRdb's copy carries only in-frame clones and drops some. In the table there are 650,000 to 700,000 clones, around 91% of which are singletons. V lost 3 bases, J lost 9 bases, and 21 bases lay in between. Per germline, CDR1 MDHEN and CDR2 SYDVKM. The length of the CDR3 is 16 residues. The chain uses TRBV28 and TRBJ2-1, with D perhaps matching TRBD2 (5 bases). This receptor was taken from a man aged 18-30 years in good health. Some clones in this sample may be carry-over from other donors' samples. The sequencing input was memory CD8+ T cells from PBMCs. The sample's subset: CD45RO+ cells pooled with CCR7-negative TemRA cells. In DNA, the CDR3 is TGTGCCAGCAGTTTGCCGCTAGCCGGCCCCAGTAGTGAGCAGTTCTTC. Translated, it gives CASSLPLAGPSSEQFF.